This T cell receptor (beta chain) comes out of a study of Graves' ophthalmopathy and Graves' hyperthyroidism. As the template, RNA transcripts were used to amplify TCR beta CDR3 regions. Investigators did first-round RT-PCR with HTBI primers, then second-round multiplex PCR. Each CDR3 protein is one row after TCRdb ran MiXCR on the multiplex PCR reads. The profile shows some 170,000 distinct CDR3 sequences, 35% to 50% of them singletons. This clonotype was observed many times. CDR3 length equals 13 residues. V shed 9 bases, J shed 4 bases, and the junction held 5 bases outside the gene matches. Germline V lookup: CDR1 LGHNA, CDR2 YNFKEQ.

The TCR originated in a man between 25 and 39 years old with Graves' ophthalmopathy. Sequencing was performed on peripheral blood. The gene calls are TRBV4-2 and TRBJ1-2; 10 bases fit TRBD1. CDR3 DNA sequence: TGTGCCAGTTGGGACAGGGGCGTCTATGGCTACACCTTC. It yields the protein CASWDRGVYGYTF.